This T cell receptor beta chain was sequenced in a study of identical twins. The V segment lost 6 bases and the J segment 3 bases; nucleotides outside the gene matches: 6. The CDR3 covers 14 residues. Each CDR3 protein gets one entry after TCRdb re-called the 5' RACE reads with MiXCR. The table lists roughly 470,000 distinct CDR3 sequences, roughly an eighth of them singletons, with approximately 0.98% in the top ten. Ten or more counts support this clonotype. These data also featured in a second study, about yellow fever vaccine responses in identical twins.

Sequenced sample: CD4+ T cells sorted from blood. The sequence was collected from a woman between 18 and 29 years old in good health. V usage is TRBV12-3 or TRBV12-4 and J usage is TRBJ2-7, with 9 bases fitting TRBD2. The CDR3 here is CASSIAGASYEQYF. The CDR3 DNA reads as TGTGCCAGCAGCATAGCGGGAGCCAGCTACGAGCAGTACTTC.